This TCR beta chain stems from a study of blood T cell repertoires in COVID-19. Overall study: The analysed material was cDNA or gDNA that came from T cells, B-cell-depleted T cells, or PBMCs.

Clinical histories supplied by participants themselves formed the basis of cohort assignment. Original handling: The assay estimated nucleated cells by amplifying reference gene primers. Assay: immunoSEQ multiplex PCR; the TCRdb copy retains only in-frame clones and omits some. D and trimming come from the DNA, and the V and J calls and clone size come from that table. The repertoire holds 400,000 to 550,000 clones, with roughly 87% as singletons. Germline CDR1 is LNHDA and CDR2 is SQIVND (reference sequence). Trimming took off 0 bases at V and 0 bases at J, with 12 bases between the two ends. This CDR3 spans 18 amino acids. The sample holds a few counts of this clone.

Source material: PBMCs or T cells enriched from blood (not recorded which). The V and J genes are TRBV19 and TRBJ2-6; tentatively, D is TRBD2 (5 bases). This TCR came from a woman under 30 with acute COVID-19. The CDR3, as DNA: TGTGCCAGTAGTATAGAGGGGTACGGACTCTCTGGGGCCAACGTCCTGACTTTC. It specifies CASSIEGYGLSGANVLTF.